This TCR beta chain originates from a study of a mutant IDH1 vaccine in newly diagnosed glioma. Study information: First vaccine doses came 4-6 weeks after radiotherapy alone, or with temozolomide cycles. Averaging approximately 42 years of age, treated patients were around 60% male and around 40% female.

Study observations and caveats: Of the patients, less than 95% had vaccine-induced immune responses.

Note on this clone: Its cognate antigen is unknown.

This CDR3 region has 15 residues. V lost 4 bases and J 1 base, leaving 13 bases between the germline ends. Germline assignment: CDR1 LNHDA and CDR2 SQIVND (reference sequence). Sequencing used immunoSEQ multiplex PCR; TCRdb keeps in-frame clones, though not all of them. The sample records some 44,000 clones, roughly four fifths being singletons. The time point denotes: week 35, safety follow-up. Mutant IDH1 20-mer peptide, at 300 ug, made up each vaccine dose, with topical imiquimod. The donors had new WHO grade 3 or 4 astrocytomas; these were IDH1-mutant and ATRX-lost. The sequenced sample was PBMCs, obtained from a glioma patient whose treatment included an IDH1 peptide vaccine. The receptor was isolated from a woman in her fifties or sixties with glioma. The chain recombines TRBV19 with TRBJ1-2; D not certain. CDR3 DNA: TGTGCCAGTAGTACCCCCGGGATGGGTAACTATGGCTACACCTTC. This encodes CASSTPGMGNYGYTF.